The rows below give T cell receptor beta chains drawn from one sample of a study of blood T cells in healthy people across ages. In TCRdb, the 5' RACE reads were re-called with MiXCR into one record per CDR3 protein. This table holds fewer than 2 million distinct CDR3 sequences, about two fifths found once. The sequenced sample consisted of blood. These receptors originate from a human donor in good health. CDR3s include the opening cysteine and the closing phenylalanine or tryptophan. D genes are given only for firm matches. Clone size is stated in some rows and not others, as once, few, many or a class when expanded.

j_gene | d_gene | abundance | v_gene | CDR3nt | CDR3aa
TRBJ1-1 | . | few | TRBV12-3/TRBV12-4 | TGTGCCAGCAGTTTAGGGGGACGGGCGAACACTGAAGCTTTCTTT | CASSLGGRANTEAFF
TRBJ2-1 | . | few | TRBV2 | TGTGCCAGCAGTGTGGACTCAAGCTCCTACAATGAGCAGTTCTTC | CASSVDSSSYNEQFF
TRBJ2-3 | TRBD2 | . | TRBV6-1 | TGCGCCAGCAGCGGTCCAAGTAGCGGGCGCACTTACACAGATACGCAGTATTTT | CASSGPSSGRTYTDTQYF
TRBJ2-1 | . | many | TRBV6-1 | TGTGCCAGCAGCCGGACGTCACCCTACAATGAGCAGTTCTTC | CASSRTSPYNEQFF
TRBJ1-1 | . | few | TRBV7-2 | TGTGCCAGCAGCTTAGCAGGCGGCTTGCGGACTGAAGCTTTCTTT | CASSLAGGLRTEAFF
TRBJ1-2 | . | few | TRBV29-1 | . | CSVGSGINYGCTF
TRBJ1-2 | . | few | TRBV12-5 | TGTGCTAGTGGCCCTTCAGGGATTGGTGGCTACACCTTC | CASGPSGIGGYTF
TRBJ2-3 | TRBD2 | few | TRBV6-5 | TGTGCCAGCAGTTATAGTAGCGGGGGTCCCGAGAATACGCAGTATTTT | CASSYSSGGPENTQYF
TRBJ2-1 | TRBD1 | . | TRBV2 | TGTGCCAGCGGCCGGGACAGGTTGAATGAGCAGTTCTTC | CASGRDRLNEQFF
TRBJ2-3 | . | once | TRBV9 | TGTGCCAGCAGCGTAGAGTTAGGAACAGATACGCAGTATTTT | CASSVELGTDTQYF
TRBJ2-5 | . | . | TRBV11-2 | TGTGCCAGCAGCTTATCGGGGAGTCTGGGCCGGCAAGAGACCCAGTACTTC | CASSLSGSLGRQETQYF
TRBJ2-5 | TRBD2 | . | TRBV7-2 | TGTGCCAGCAGCTTAGTTGGCGGGGGGGCTCCAGAGACCCAGTACTTC | CASSLVGGGAPETQYF
TRBJ2-5 | . | . | TRBV10-3 | TGTGCCATCAGTGAACGGTGGCAGGGTGGGGAGACCCAGTACTTC | CAISERWQGGETQYF
TRBJ2-3 | . | . | TRBV11-2 | TGTGCCAGCAGCCAGGTGGGGGTTTGGTCAGATACACAGTATTTT | CASSQVGVWSDTQYF
TRBJ2-3 | . | few | TRBV4-2 | TGTGCCAGCAGCCAAGATTTATCGGGGCTAAGCACAGATACGCAGTATTTT | CASSQDLSGLSTDTQYF
TRBJ1-3 | . | . | TRBV18 | TGTGCCAGCTCACCACCCTCCGTGAACACCATATATTTT | CASSPPSVNTIYF
TRBJ1-5 | . | . | TRBV12-3/TRBV12-4 | TGTGCCAGCGGTAAACGTAGCAATCAGCCCCAGCATTTT | CASGKRSNQPQHF
TRBJ2-7 | . | few | TRBV2 | TGTGCCAGCAGATGGACAGAAACCTACGAGCAGTACTTC | CASRWTETYEQYF
TRBJ2-2 | . | once | TRBV11-2 | TGTGCCAGCAGCTTAAACACGGGGGCGAACACCGGGGAGCTGTTTTTT | CASSLNTGANTGELFF
TRBJ1-2 | TRBD1 | few | TRBV7-9 | TGTGCCAGCAGCTCGACAGGGGGCAATCGAGGCTACACCTTC | CASSSTGGNRGYTF
TRBJ1-1 | . | few | TRBV15 | TGTGCCACCAGCAGGGTCAGTATGAACACTGAAGCTTTCTTT | CATSRVSMNTEAFF
TRBJ1-5 | . | . | TRBV20-1 | TGCAGTGCTAGTCTTTCCGGTGTTAAAAATCAGCCCCAGCATTTT | CSASLSGVKNQPQHF
TRBJ1-4 | . | . | TRBV28 | TGTGCCAGCAGTTTACGGCAGGGGACCCCAACTAATGAAAAACTGTTTTTT | CASSLRQGTPTNEKLFF
TRBJ2-1 | . | . | TRBV5-1 | TGCGCCAGCAGCATCGGGTCAGGGGATGAGCAGTTCTTC | CASSIGSGDEQFF
TRBJ1-1 | TRBD1 | few | TRBV7-3 | TGTGCCAGCAGCTACGAAGGGAGGGGGCTCACTGAAGCTTTCTTT | CASSYEGRGLTEAFF
TRBJ1-1 | . | . | TRBV6-2/TRBV6-3 | TGTGCCAGCAGTTACTCGATATTCCGGGGCACTGAAGCTTTCTTT | CASSYSIFRGTEAFF
TRBJ2-1 | . | . | TRBV2 | TGTGCCGGTAACAGAGGAAAGAGCTCCTACAATGAGCAGTTCTTC | CAGNRGKSSYNEQFF
TRBJ2-5 | . | . | TRBV12-3/TRBV12-4 | TGTGCCAGCAGTTTAGACAGGGGGGGTATCTGGACCCAGTACTTC | CASSLDRGGIWTQYF
TRBJ2-2 | . | . | TRBV9 | TGTGCCAGCAGCGCCAGACCCACCGGGGAGCGGTTTTTT | CASSARPTGERFF
TRBJ2-2 | TRBD1 | many | TRBV7-2 | TGTGCCAGCAGACCAAGACAGGGATACACCGGGGAGCTGTTTTTT | CASRPRQGYTGELFF
TRBJ1-2 | . | . | TRBV5-1 | TGCGCCAGCAGCTTGACGGAAAGAGGGAACTATGGCTACACCTTC | CASSLTERGNYGYTF
TRBJ2-1 | . | few | TRBV7-2 | TGTGCCAGCAGCTTAGTTGGATCCACTCCAGTCAATGAGCAGTTCTTC | CASSLVGSTPVNEQFF
TRBJ2-5 | . | few | TRBV29-1 | TGCAGCGTTGAACGGAGTAAAGGGACCCAGTACTTC | CSVERSKGTQYF
TRBJ2-7 | . | . | TRBV14 | TGTGCCAGCAGCCAGTTAGCGGTTCCCTACGAGCAGTACTTC | CASSQLAVPYEQYF
TRBJ2-7 | . | . | TRBV20-1 | TGCAGTGCTAGAGGGGAGCGAGGGGGTCTATACGAGCAGTACTTC | CSARGERGGLYEQYF
TRBJ2-7 | . | few | TRBV5-5 | TGTGCCAGCAGCGCACAGGGCGTCGGCGAGCAGTACTTC | CASSAQGVGEQYF
TRBJ2-1 | TRBD1 | . | TRBV7-3 | TGTGCCAGCAGCTTCCATGGACAGGGGGCGTGTGATGAGCAGTTCTTC | CASSFHGQGACDEQFF
TRBJ2-5 | . | few | TRBV21-1 | TGTGCCAGCAGCAAAGAGGTCGGACTCTTCCAAGAGACCCAGTACTTC | CASSKEVGLFQETQYF
TRBJ1-1 | . | . | TRBV29-1 | TGCAGCGTTGCGCGTGTAGGAGCTTTCTTT | CSVARVGAFF
TRBJ1-2 | TRBD1 | many | TRBV12-3/TRBV12-4 | TGCGCCAGCAGCCTTCGGACAGGGGATGGCTACACCTTC | CASSLRTGDGYTF
TRBJ2-1 | . | few | TRBV4-3 | TGCGCCAGCAGCGAAGACGGGAGAGCGGGTAGGAAGCAGTTCTTC | CASSEDGRAGRKQFF
TRBJ1-2 | TRBD1 | many | TRBV27 | TGTGCCAGCAGTGCGGATTGGACAGGGTTCCATGGCTACACCTTC | CASSADWTGFHGYTF
TRBJ2-1 | . | few | TRBV14 | TGTGCCAGCAGCCAACTAGGGGGTAGCTCCTACAATGAGCAGTTCTTC | CASSQLGGSSYNEQFF
TRBJ1-2 | TRBD1 | . | TRBV29-1 | TGCAGCGATCGGACAGGCGGCGGGGGCTACACCTTC | CSDRTGGGGYTF
TRBJ1-2 | . | many | TRBV12-3/TRBV12-4 | TGTGCCAGCAGTTCGTCAGGGTTCTATGGCTACACCTTC | CASSSSGFYGYTF
TRBJ2-5 | . | . | TRBV7-2 | TGTGCCAGCAGGGTCAACCAAGAGACCCAGTACTTC | CASRVNQETQYF
TRBJ1-2 | . | few | TRBV24-1 | TGTGCCACCTCTCAGGGCCATACGGGTGGCTACACCTTC | CATSQGHTGGYTF
TRBJ1-2 | TRBD1 | . | TRBV10-3 | TGTGCCATCTGGACAGGGGCTACTAACTATGGCTACACCTTC | CAIWTGATNYGYTF
TRBJ1-1 | . | few | TRBV20-1 | TGCAGTGCAACGACAGGCCCGAACACTGAAGCTTTCTTT | CSATTGPNTEAFF
TRBJ2-1 | TRBD1 | . | TRBV14 | TGTGCCAACAGCCAAGATTTGTACAGGGGTAATGAGCAGTTCTTC | CANSQDLYRGNEQFF